The source of this TCR beta chain is a study of blood T cell repertoires in COVID-19. About the study: Donors in the United States, Italy and Spain gave samples during acute or convalescent COVID-19. The cDNA or gDNA used as material had been derived from T cells, B-cell-depleted T cells, or PBMCs.

The table came from immunoSEQ multiplex PCR; TCRdb's copy has only in-frame clones and leaves some out. The table includes 73,000 or so clones, more than 85% detected once. V shed 2 bases and J shed 7 bases, with 14 bases lying between them. This CDR3 comprises 14 residues. Germline V gene sequence: CDR1 MNHNS, CDR2 SASEGT. The chain links TRBV6-1 to TRBJ2-5; unclear D gene. This clonotype was obtained from a human donor with active COVID-19. The donor label of this sample is uncertain. What was sequenced was peripheral blood. The CDR3 loop reads CASSEFGAPGTQYF. The CDR3 DNA is TGTGCCAGCAGTGAATTTGGAGCACCCGGGACCCAGTACTTC.